This T cell receptor (beta chain) was sequenced during a study of identical twins. One entry per CDR3 protein results from TCRdb running MiXCR on the 5' RACE reads. The sample includes about 220,000 distinct CDR3 sequences, roughly 10% seen only once; the top ten take around 5.1%. V was clipped by 1 base and J by 1 base, with 12 bases between them. CDR3 length equals 16 residues. The germline V gene has CDR1 SEHNR and CDR2 FQNEAQ (reference sequence). The origin of this receptor is a woman between 18 and 30 years old in good health. The sequencing input was memory (CD45RO+) T cells sorted from blood. The chain combines TRBV7-9 with TRBJ2-3, with TRBD1 as a possible D gene (5 bases). CDR3 in amino acids: CASSLGAGIGTDTQYF. DNA of the CDR3: TGTGCCAGCAGCTTAGGAGCAGGGATCGGCACAGATACGCAGTATTTT.